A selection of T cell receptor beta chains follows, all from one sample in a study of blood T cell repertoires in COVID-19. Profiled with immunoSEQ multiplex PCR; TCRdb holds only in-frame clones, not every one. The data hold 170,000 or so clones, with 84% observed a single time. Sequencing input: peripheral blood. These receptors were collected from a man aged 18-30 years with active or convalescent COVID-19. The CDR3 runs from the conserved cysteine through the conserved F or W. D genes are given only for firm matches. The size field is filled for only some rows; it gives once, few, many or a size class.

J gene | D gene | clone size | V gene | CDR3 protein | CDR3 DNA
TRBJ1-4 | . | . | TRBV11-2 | CASSFGGLREKLFF | TGTGCCAGCAGTTTTGGAGGGCTGAGGGAAAAACTGTTTTTT
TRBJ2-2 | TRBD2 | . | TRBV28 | CASRPSGRVGELFF | TGTGCCAGCAGACCTAGCGGTAGGGTCGGGGAGCTGTTTTTT
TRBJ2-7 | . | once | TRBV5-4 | CASSLAQVPTYEQYF | TGTGCCAGCAGCTTGGCTCAGGTCCCAACCTACGAGCAGTACTTC
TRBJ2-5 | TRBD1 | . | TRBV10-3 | CAISGQGSRETQYF | TGTGCCATCAGCGGACAGGGTTCCCGGGAGACCCAGTACTTC
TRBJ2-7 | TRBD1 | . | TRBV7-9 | CASSQDRGRDEQYF | TGTGCCAGCAGCCAAGACAGGGGTCGGGACGAGCAGTACTTC
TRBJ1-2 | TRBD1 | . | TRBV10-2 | CASSDFGGTGEGYTF | TGCGCCAGCAGTGACTTTGGGGGGACAGGGGAGGGCTACACCTTC
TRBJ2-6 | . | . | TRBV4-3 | CASSQDLTRAGANVLTF | TGCGCCAGCAGCCAAGATCTCACCAGGGCTGGGGCCAACGTCCTGACTTTC
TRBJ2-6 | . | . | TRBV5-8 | CASSGHLGLGANVLTF | TGTGCCAGCAGCGGACACTTGGGACTTGGGGCCAACGTCCTGACTTTC
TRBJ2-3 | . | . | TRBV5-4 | CASSSRSARTDTQYF | TGTGCCAGCAGCTCGCGGTCGGCCCGCACAGATACGCAGTATTTT
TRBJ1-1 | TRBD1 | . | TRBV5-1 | CASSTDGQGNTEAFF | TGCGCCAGCAGCACCGACGGACAGGGGAACACTGAAGCTTTCTTT
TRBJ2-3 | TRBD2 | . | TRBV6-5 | CASNVGDYTDTQYF | TGTGCCAGCAACGTAGGGGACTACACAGATACGCAGTATTTT
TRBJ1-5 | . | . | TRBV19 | CASSIGRGDQPQHF | TGTGCCAGTAGTATAGGGAGGGGAGATCAGCCCCAGCATTTT
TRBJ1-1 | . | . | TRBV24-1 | CATSDLPGLQHTMNTEAFF | TGTGCCACCAGTGATTTACCCGGCCTACAACACACTATGAACACTGAAGCTTTCTTT
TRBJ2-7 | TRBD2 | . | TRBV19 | CASSMSAGVAEQYF | TGTGCCAGTAGTATGTCAGCGGGAGTTGCCGAGCAGTACTTC
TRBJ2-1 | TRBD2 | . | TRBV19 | CASTTTGGSYNEQFF | TGTGCCAGCACGACGACGGGGGGCTCCTACAATGAGCAGTTCTTC
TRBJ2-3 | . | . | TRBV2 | CASSDARVAISTDTQYF | TGTGCCAGCAGTGACGCGCGGGTAGCGATAAGCACAGATACGCAGTATTTT
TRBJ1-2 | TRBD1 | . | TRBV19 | CASSIIGTGWDGYTF | TGTGCCAGTAGTATCATCGGGACAGGATGGGATGGCTACACCTTC
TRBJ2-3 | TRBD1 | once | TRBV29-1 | CSAPGTGTTDTQYF | TGCAGCGCCCCAGGGACAGGGACCACAGATACGCAGTATTTT
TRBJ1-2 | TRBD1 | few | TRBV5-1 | CASTPGQGYGYTF | TGCGCCAGCACCCCGGGACAGGGCTATGGCTACACCTTC
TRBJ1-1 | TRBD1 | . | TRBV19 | CASSFRQGVKAFF | TGTGCCAGTAGTTTCCGACAGGGGGTTAAAGCTTTCTTT
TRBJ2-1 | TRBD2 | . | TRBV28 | CASSLAGLAGVNEQFF | TGTGCCAGCAGTTTAGCGGGACTAGCGGGAGTTAATGAGCAGTTCTTC
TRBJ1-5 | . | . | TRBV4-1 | CASSQAQPNQPQHF | TGCGCCAGCAGCCAAGCACAGCCTAATCAGCCCCAGCATTTT
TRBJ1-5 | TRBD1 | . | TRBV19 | CASIDRTGEGQPQHF | TGTGCCAGTATCGACCGAACAGGGGAAGGCCAGCCCCAGCATTTT
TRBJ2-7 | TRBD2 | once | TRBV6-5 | CAAGGSHSYEQYF | TGTGCCGCGGGGGGGTCCCACTCCTACGAGCAGTACTTC
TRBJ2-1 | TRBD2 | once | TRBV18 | CASSPGLAGVLEQFF | TGTGCCAGCTCACCAGGGCTAGCGGGAGTCTTAGAGCAGTTCTTC
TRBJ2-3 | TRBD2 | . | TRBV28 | CASSFGGGLAGPGTDTQYF | TGTGCCAGCAGTTTCGGGGGGGGCCTAGCGGGCCCGGGCACAGATACGCAGTATTTT
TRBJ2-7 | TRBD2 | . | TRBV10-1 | CASSLSGSRLYEQYF | TGCGCCAGCAGCTTAAGCGGGAGTCGTCTCTACGAGCAGTACTTC
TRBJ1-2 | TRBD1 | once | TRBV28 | CASSFRGRGYTF | TGTGCCAGCAGTTTTAGGGGGCGCGGCTACACCTTC
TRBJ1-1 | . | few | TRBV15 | CATSRDSTGRTEAFF | TGTGCCACCAGCAGAGATTCGACAGGACGGACTGAAGCTTTCTTT
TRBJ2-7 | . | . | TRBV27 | CASPPAGVYEQYF | TGTGCCAGCCCCCCGGCAGGGGTCTACGAGCAGTACTTC
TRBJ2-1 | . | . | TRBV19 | CASEVLGSYNEQFF | TGTGCCAGTGAGGTGTTGGGCTCCTACAATGAGCAGTTCTTC
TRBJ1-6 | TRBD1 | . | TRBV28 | CASSTYAGTVNSPLHF | TGTGCCAGCAGTACGTACGCCGGGACAGTTAATTCACCCCTCCACTTT
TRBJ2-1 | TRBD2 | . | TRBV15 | CATSGGLAVYNEQFF | TGTGCCACCAGCGGCGGGCTAGCGGTGTACAATGAGCAGTTCTTC
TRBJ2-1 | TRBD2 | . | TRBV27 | CASSYTSVHNEQFF | TGTGCCAGCAGTTACACTAGCGTACACAATGAGCAGTTCTTC
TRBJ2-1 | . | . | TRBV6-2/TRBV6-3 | CASSYSKAMNEQFF | TGTGCCAGCAGTTACTCAAAAGCGATGAATGAGCAGTTCTTC
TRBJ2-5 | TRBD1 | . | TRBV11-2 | CASSLGGTGEWETQYF | TGTGCCAGCAGCTTGGGTGGGACAGGGGAATGGGAGACCCAGTACTTC
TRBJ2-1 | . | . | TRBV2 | CASRENEQFF | TGTGCCAGCAGGGAGAATGAGCAGTTCTTC
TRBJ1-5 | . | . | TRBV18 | CASSILGGNSNQPQHF | TGTGCCAGCTCAATTCTCGGGGGGAATAGCAATCAGCCCCAGCATTTT
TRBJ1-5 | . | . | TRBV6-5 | CASSATANNQPQHF | TGTGCCAGCAGCGCGACAGCGAACAATCAGCCCCAGCATTTT
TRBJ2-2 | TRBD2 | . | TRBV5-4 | CASSLRGGGTGELFF | TGTGCCAGCAGCTTGCGCGGGGGAGGCACCGGGGAGCTGTTTTTT
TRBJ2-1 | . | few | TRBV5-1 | CASSWGATNNEQFF | TGCGCCAGCAGCTGGGGAGCGACAAACAATGAGCAGTTCTTC
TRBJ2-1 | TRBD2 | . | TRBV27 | CASSLTGTSGLNEQFF | TGTGCCAGCAGTTTAACCGGGACTAGCGGGCTCAATGAGCAGTTCTTC
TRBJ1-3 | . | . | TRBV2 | CASSVDRFSGNTIYF | TGTGCCAGCAGTGTGGACAGATTTTCCGGAAACACCATATATTTT
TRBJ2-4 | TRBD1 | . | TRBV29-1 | CSVGTGGYNIQYF | TGCAGCGTGGGGACAGGAGGATATAACATTCAGTACTTC
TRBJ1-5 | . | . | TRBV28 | CASSLGQGLHQPQHF | TGTGCCAGCAGTTTAGGGCAGGGCCTACATCAGCCCCAGCATTTT
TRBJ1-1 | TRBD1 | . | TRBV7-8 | CASSIPRGREEIGTEAFF | TGTGCCAGCAGCATACCCAGGGGGCGCGAGGAAATTGGAACTGAAGCTTTCTTT
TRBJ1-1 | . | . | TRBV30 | CAWSRFAGSGGTEAFF | TGTGCCTGGAGTAGGTTCGCGGGCTCCGGGGGCACTGAAGCTTTCTTT
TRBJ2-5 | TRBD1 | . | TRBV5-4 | CASSFRTGGAETQYF | TGTGCCAGCAGCTTCCGGACAGGGGGCGCGGAGACCCAGTACTTC
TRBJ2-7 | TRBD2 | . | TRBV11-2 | CASSDTGTSGGWDYEQYF | TGTGCCAGCAGCGACACCGGGACTAGCGGGGGGTGGGACTACGAGCAGTACTTC
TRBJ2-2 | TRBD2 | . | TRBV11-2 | CASSLVSGSIGGELFF | TGTGCCAGCAGCTTAGTGAGCGGGAGTATCGGCGGGGAGCTGTTTTTT
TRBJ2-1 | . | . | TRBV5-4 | CASSFLFLGIINEQFF | TGTGCCAGCAGCTTTCTGTTCCTCGGGATCATCAATGAGCAGTTCTTC
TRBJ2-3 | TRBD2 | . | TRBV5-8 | CASSFGGRSTDTQYF | TGTGCCAGCAGCTTTGGCGGGAGATCCACAGATACGCAGTATTTT
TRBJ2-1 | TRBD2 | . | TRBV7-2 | CASSKRLAGGSTYNEQFF | TGTGCCAGCAGCAAGAGACTAGCGGGAGGATCAACCTACAATGAGCAGTTCTTC
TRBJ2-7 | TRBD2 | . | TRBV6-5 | CASSLVAGEQYEQYF | TGTGCCAGCAGCCTGGTTGCGGGAGAGCAGTACGAGCAGTACTTC
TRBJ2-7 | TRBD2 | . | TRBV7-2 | CASSSQTTSRDEQYF | TGTGCCAGCAGCTCACAAACGACTAGCCGCGACGAGCAGTACTTC
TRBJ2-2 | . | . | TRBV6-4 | CASGVESNTGELFF | TGTGCCAGCGGAGTTGAATCGAACACCGGGGAGCTGTTTTTT
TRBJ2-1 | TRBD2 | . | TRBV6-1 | CASWEAGQYNEQFF | TGTGCCAGCTGGGAAGCGGGGCAGTACAATGAGCAGTTCTTC
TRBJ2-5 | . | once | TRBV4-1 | CASRPARKESQETQYF | TGCGCCAGCAGACCAGCGAGAAAAGAATCCCAAGAGACCCAGTACTTC
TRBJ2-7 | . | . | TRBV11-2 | CASSLDLGAGAYEQYF | TGTGCCAGCAGCTTAGATCTGGGGGCAGGGGCCTACGAGCAGTACTTC